This entry describes one T cell receptor beta chain. These data belong to a study of blood T cell repertoires in COVID-19. The wider study: The analysed material was cDNA or gDNA that came from T cells, B-cell-depleted T cells, or PBMCs.

Per the study methods: Using reference gene primer amplification, nucleated cell counts were estimated. The method was immunoSEQ multiplex PCR; TCRdb's version includes in-frame clones alone and lacks a portion of them. The D gene and trimming were derived from the DNA, and the V and J assignments and clone size from that table. The sample includes some 44,000 clones, roughly 90% seen only once; the top ten take about 2.4%. The CDR3 contains 13 residues. V was shortened by 3 bases and J by 6 bases, with 12 bases between the two germline ends. Germline CDR1 SGDLS, CDR2 YYNGEE. This chain uses TRBV9 with TRBJ1-1, with a tentative D call TRBD1 (5 bases). The source material was peripheral blood. This clonotype originated in a human donor in a cohort sampled during active COVID-19. The CDR3 region has the DNA TGTGCCAGCAGCGGGCGGGGGTTCGCTGAAGCTTTCTTT. Amino acid sequence: CASSGRGFAEAFF.